The present T cell receptor (beta chain) was sequenced within a study of cytomegalovirus exposure and HLA in healthy donors. Study-wide background: A data release that came early held some 79 million unique TCRs from HLA-typed donors. Notes on the study in general: In a later analysis, donors in an Asian-associated ancestry cluster reportedly had fewer N-insertions in productive TCRs than the cohort mean.

The primer mix had 60 Vbeta and 13 Jbeta primers. Using immunoSEQ multiplex PCR, the repertoire was profiled, and TCRdb retains in-frame clones only, with some absent. The table shows about 120,000 clones, with approximately 80% occurring only once. Per the germline V gene, CDR1 is MNHNY and CDR2 is SVGAGI (reference sequence). The CDR3 is 15 amino acids. Trimming removed 5 bases from V and 2 bases from J; junction bases left unmatched: 8. This clone was picked up one time. Its matching antigen is unknown. The chain uses TRBV6-6 and TRBJ2-7, with TRBD1 matching 8 bases. The origin of this receptor is a male donor in good health and CMV-seropositive. Sequencing was performed on PBMCs. CDR3 sequence: CASSQSGTGPYEQYF. The CDR3 nucleotides read TGTGCCAGCAGTCAATCCGGGACAGGACCCTACGAGCAGTACTTC.